This TCR beta chain appears in the sequencing data of a study of blood T cell repertoires in COVID-19. As originally analysed: Amplification of reference gene primers provided the estimated nucleated cell counts. Assay: immunoSEQ multiplex PCR; the TCRdb copy retains only in-frame clones and omits some. Clonal size and the V and J genes are those of that table, whereas D and trimming came from the DNA. The repertoire holds roughly 150,000 clones, with roughly 90% as singletons. Germline CDR1 and CDR2: SGHRS and YFSETQ. With 4 bases clipped from V and 1 base from J, the junction kept 5 bases outside the gene matches. The CDR3 consists of 15 residues.

This receptor was identified in a man in his 60s with acute or convalescent COVID-19. This rearrangement joins TRBV5-1 to TRBJ2-7; 10 positions match TRBD1. Sequencing was done on a sample of peripheral blood. The CDR3 is CASSRTGQGSYEQYF. The CDR3 DNA reads as TGCGCCAGCAGCCGAACGGGACAGGGGTCCTACGAGCAGTACTTC. The variable domain in full, with the rest retrieved from reference TRBV5-1 and TRBJ2-7, is KAGVTQTPRYLIKTRGQQVTLSCSPISGHRSVSWYQQTPGQGLQFLFEYFSETQRNKGNFPGRFSGRQFSNSRSEMNVSTLELGDSALYLCASSRTGQGSYEQYFGPGTRLTVT.